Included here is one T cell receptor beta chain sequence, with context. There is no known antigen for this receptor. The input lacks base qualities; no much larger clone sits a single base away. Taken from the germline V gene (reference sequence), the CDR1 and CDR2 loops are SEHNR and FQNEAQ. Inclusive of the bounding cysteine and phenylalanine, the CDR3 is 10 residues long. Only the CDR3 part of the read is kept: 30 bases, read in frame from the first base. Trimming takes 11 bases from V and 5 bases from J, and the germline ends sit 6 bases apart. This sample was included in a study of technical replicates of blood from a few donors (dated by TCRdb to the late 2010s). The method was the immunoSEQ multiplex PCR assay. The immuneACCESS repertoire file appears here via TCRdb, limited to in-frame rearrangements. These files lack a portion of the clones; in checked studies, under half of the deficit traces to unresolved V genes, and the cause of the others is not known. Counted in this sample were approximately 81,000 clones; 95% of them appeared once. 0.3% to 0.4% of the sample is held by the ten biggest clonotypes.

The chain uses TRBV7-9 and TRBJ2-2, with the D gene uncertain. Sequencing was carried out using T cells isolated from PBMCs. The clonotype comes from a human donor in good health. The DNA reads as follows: TGTGCCGTCTCTACCGGGGAGCTGTTTTTT. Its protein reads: CAVSTGELFF. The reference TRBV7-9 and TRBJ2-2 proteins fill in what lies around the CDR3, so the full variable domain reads DTGVSQNPRHKITKRGQNVTFRCDPISEHNRLYWYRQTLGQGPEFLTYFQNEAQLEKSRLLSDRFSAERPKGSFSTLEIQRTEQGDSAMYLCAVSTGELFFGEGSRLTVL.